This T cell receptor beta chain was recovered during a study of blood T cell repertoires in COVID-19. In the study overall: Samples of COVID-19 (acute and convalescent) were obtained from the United States, Italy and Spain.

Per the original data handling: Amplification from reference gene primers served as the basis for estimated nucleated cell counts. Method: immunoSEQ multiplex PCR; TCRdb's copy keeps in-frame clones and lacks some. V and J calls and clone size are copied from that table; D and trimming were computed from the DNA. The table lists roughly 26,000 clones, around nine tenths of them singletons. The sequence came from a man aged 70-80 years with acute or convalescent COVID-19. Specimen: peripheral blood.

The CDR3 nucleotides read TGTGCCTGCGCAGTAGCGGCCGTTGAAAGGGGGGAGCTGTTTTTT. Amino acid sequence: CACAVAAVERGELFF. The rearrangement links TRBV6-5 to TRBJ2-2; D might be TRBD2 (6 bases). This CDR3 is built from 15 residues. V lost 11 bases, J lost 8 bases, and 24 bases lay in between. Germline CDR1 and CDR2: MNHEY and SVGAGI.